This T cell receptor (beta chain) comes out of a study of blood T cells in healthy people across ages. Germline V gene sequence: CDR1 LGHNA, CDR2 YNFKEQ. Germline trimming cut 0 bases from V and 4 bases from J; bases unmatched to any gene: 4. This CDR3 comprises 15 residues. The authors ran a second PCR of about 7 to 12 cycles using a sample-barcoded 5' primer and a J-beta primer mix. Each CDR3 protein is one row after TCRdb ran MiXCR on the 5' RACE reads. The sample comprises about 1.1 million distinct CDR3 sequences, 35% to 40% of which are singletons, and about 12% rests with the top ten. Researchers report isolating at least 6 million PBMCs per sample. This clonotype showed up just a few times.

This chain connects TRBV4-2 to TRBJ2-3; TRBD2 matches 7 bases. The source material was blood. The clonotype comes from a man in his late teens or twenties in good health. The CDR3 DNA reads TGTGCCAGCAGCCAAGATCAAGGGAGGGCAGATACGCAGTATTTT. Protein sequence: CASSQDQGRADTQYF.